The 20 T cell receptor beta chains presented below share a single source sample, sequenced in a study of cytomegalovirus exposure and HLA in healthy donors (dated by TCRdb to about 2017). The library relied on the immunoSEQ multiplex PCR assay. A mixture of 60 forward primers for TCR Vbeta segments and 13 reverse primers for TCR Jbeta segments was used in the multiplex PCR. Held by TCRdb, this immuneACCESS table contains in-frame sequences only and omits some clones. Under half of the omission traces to an unresolved V gene where checked; the cause of the rest is unknown. The sample has 75,000 to 100,000 clones on record, around two thirds of them singletons. The top ten clonotypes cover under 2% of the sample. The specimen sequenced was PBMCs. The receptors were sampled from a male donor in good health and CMV-seronegative.

The chain uses TRBV7-7 and TRBJ2-7, with D maybe TRBD2 (5 bases). This CDR3 is built from 13 residues. Germline CDR1 is SSHAT and CDR2 is FNYEAQ (reference sequence). V lost 1 base to trimming and J lost 7 bases, with 11 bases between them. CDR3 nucleotides: TGTGCCAGCAGCTTAGAGCGGTTTGGTGAGCAGTACTTC. It translates to CASSLERFGEQYF.

The chain links TRBV2 to TRBJ1-2, with D possibly being TRBD1 (5 bases). CDR1 is SNHLY, CDR2 FYNNEI, per germline. The CDR3 is 13 residues long. Trimming took 5 bases from V and 2 from J, leaving 9 bases between them. The CDR3 coding sequence is TGTGCCAGCAGTCCACAGGCGAACTATGGCTACACCTTC. Protein sequence: CASSPQANYGYTF. Filled out from reference TRBV2 and TRBJ1-2, the complete variable domain reads EPEVTQTPSHQVTQMGQEVILRCVPISNHLYFYWYRQILGQKVEFLVSFYNNEISEKSEIFDDQFSVERPDGSNFTLKIRSTKLEDSAMYFCASSPQANYGYTFGSGTRLTVV.

The rearrangement joins TRBV7-6 to TRBJ2-2; tentative D call: TRBD2 (6 bases). Per germline, CDR1 SGHVS and CDR2 FNYEAQ. The V and J ends lost 3 bases and 5 bases respectively, with 13 bases between them. The CDR3 is 15 amino acids. In DNA, the CDR3 is TGTGCCAGCAGCTTCGGGACTCCCGGGACCGGGGAGCTGTTTTTT. This sequence encodes CASSFGTPGTGELFF.

The genes are TRBV30 and TRBJ1-2, with 7 bases lining up with TRBD1. This CDR3 spans 12 amino acids. Germline assignment: CDR1 GTSNPN and CDR2 SVGIG (reference sequence). Trimming removed 2 bases from V and 8 bases from J; junction bases left unmatched: 5. CDR3 sequence: CAWSPTGPGYTF. In nucleotides, the CDR3 is TGTGCCTGGAGTCCGACAGGGCCCGGCTACACCTTC.

The chain joins TRBV15 to TRBJ1-1; TRBD1 might be the D (5 bases). V lost 1 base and J 1 base, leaving 10 bases between the germline ends. Germline CDR1 is LNHNV and CDR2 is YYDKDF (reference sequence). There are 15 residues in the CDR3. Here the CDR3 reads CATSRAGQGNTEAFF. The CDR3 coding sequence is TGTGCCACCAGCAGAGCAGGGCAGGGGAACACTGAAGCTTTCTTT.

V is TRBV7-9 and J is TRBJ2-7, with 10 positions matching TRBD2. This CDR3 contains 15 residues. Trimming removed 5 bases from V and 1 base from J; junction bases left unmatched: 5. Germline CDR1 reads SEHNR; CDR2 reads FQNEAQ (reference sequence). The CDR3 bases are TGTGCCAGCAGCCCTAGGACTAGCGGTTCCTACGAGCAGTACTTC. Its translation is CASSPRTSGSYEQYF.

A single count supports this clone. The chain has TRBV5-1 and TRBJ2-7, with 7 bases lining up with TRBD1. The germline V gene encodes CDR1 SGHRS and CDR2 YFSETQ. The J segment lost 5 bases and the V segment lost 4 bases, leaving 9 bases of the junction unmatched. The CDR3 is made up of 14 amino acids. The CDR3 bases are TGCGCCAGCAGCCTCCGAGGGGGCGCGGACGAGCAGTACTTC. Protein: CASSLRGGADEQYF.

About this clone itself: An end of the junction does not agree with germline; a read error may underlie this. The J gene is TRBJ2-3, the V gene TRBV30, with D perhaps matching TRBD2 (5 bases). Germline CDR1 and CDR2: GTSNPN and SVGIG (reference sequence). The CDR3 runs 13 residues. The CDR3 DNA reads TGTGCCGGGAGTCCTACTAGCACAGATACGCAGTATTTT. Residues: CAGSPTSTDTQYF.

This rearrangement joins TRBV30 to TRBJ2-1; TRBD2 matches 10 bases. In germline, CDR1 is GTSNPN, CDR2 SVGIG (reference sequence). CDR3 length equals 14 residues. V lost 7 bases and J lost 3; bases outside the gene matches: 6. CDR3 coding DNA: TGTGCCTCAATGACTAGCGGGTTCTACAATGAGCAGTTCTTC. It yields the protein CASMTSGFYNEQFF.

This clone came up a few times. CDR3 protein: CASSLQAGGRTGELFF. As DNA, the CDR3 is TGTGCCAGCAGTTTACAGGCGGGAGGAAGAACCGGGGAGCTGTTTTTT. The chain combines TRBV28 with TRBJ2-2; 8 bases align to TRBD2. J gave up 5 bases and V 2 bases, and 7 bases lay outside the gene matches. CDR3 length equals 16 residues. Germline values: CDR1 MDHEN, CDR2 SYDVKM.

V gene TRBV7-2 combines with J gene TRBJ2-1; the match to TRBD1 covers 9 bases. With 3 bases clipped from V and 4 bases from J, the junction kept 7 bases outside the gene matches. This CDR3 spans 16 amino acids. Germline V gene data show CDR1 as SGHTA and CDR2 as FQGNSA. Here the CDR3 reads CASSFSGTGPYNEQFF. The CDR3 nucleotides read TGTGCCAGCAGCTTTTCGGGGACAGGGCCTTACAATGAGCAGTTCTTC.

V and J are TRBV28 and TRBJ2-3, with 10 positions matching TRBD1. The CDR3 consists of 14 residues. V was pared by 7 bases and J by 4 bases, with 5 bases of the junction left unmatched. From germline, CDR1 is MDHEN and CDR2 SYDVKM. The CDR3 bases are TGTGCCAGCATGGGACAGGGGACACCAGATACGCAGTATTTT. This encodes CASMGQGTPDTQYF.

This chain joins TRBV9 and TRBJ2-3; the match to TRBD2 covers 7 bases. Looked up from germline, CDR1 is SGDLS and CDR2 is YYNGEE. This CDR3 region has 15 residues. J lost 2 bases, V lost 3 bases, and 6 bases had no gene match. The CDR3 loop is CASSGSGTITDTQYF. CDR3 in DNA: TGTGCCAGCAGCGGATCCGGGACTATCACAGATACGCAGTATTTT.

J is TRBJ1-4 and V is TRBV7-2; possibly TRBD1 for D (6 bases). The CDR3 is 15 amino acids. The germline V gene encodes CDR1 SGHTA and CDR2 FQGNSA. V lost 2 bases and J lost 7, with 14 bases in between. CDR3 residues: CASSLNRGAREKLFF. Here the CDR3 DNA reads TGTGCCAGCAGCTTAAATCGGGGGGCGCGTGAAAAACTGTTTTTT.

Comment on this clone: At one end, the junction sequence differs from germline, possibly due to a read error. DNA for the CDR3: TGCGCCAGCAGCCAGGACAGGGGAAGGTTTCGACATTACCATTTT. Translating it yields CASSQDRGRFRHYHF. The chain is built from TRBV5-1 and TRBJ2-3; 9 nucleotides agree with TRBD1. The CDR3 has 15 residues. The germline CDR1 and CDR2 sequences are SGHRS and YFSETQ.

This clone appeared a few times. V and J are TRBV30 and TRBJ2-5; D possibly corresponds to TRBD2 (6 bases). The J call may be faulty, since TRBJ2-7 better matches the DNA end. Per germline, CDR1 GTSNPN and CDR2 SVGIG (reference sequence). This CDR3 spans 13 amino acids. CDR3 protein: CAWSVVGGYEQYF. CDR3 DNA sequence: TGTGCCTGGAGTGTGGTCGGGGGATACGAGCAGTACTTC.

The V call is TRBV27, the J call TRBJ1-1; D uncertain. CDR3 length: 13 amino acids. The V gene's germline CDR1 is MNHEY and CDR2 SMNVEV (reference sequence). V was pared by 0 bases and J by 7 bases, with 9 bases between. The chain's CDR3 is CASSLSGPGEAFF. Written as DNA, the CDR3 is TGTGCCAGCAGTTTATCCGGTCCCGGTGAAGCTTTCTTT.

This chain connects TRBV18 to TRBJ2-7; no clear D. The germline gives CDR1 KGHSH, CDR2 LQKENI. V was trimmed by 2 bases and J by 2 bases, leaving 10 bases between them. The CDR3 covers 14 residues. The CDR3 nucleotides are TGTGCCAGCTCACCAGGGCACGGAACCTACGAGCAGTACTTC. Protein product: CASSPGHGTYEQYF.

The CDR3 region has the DNA TGCGCCAGCAGCCAAGATGGTGGCCTAGCGGGGGGATCCTACAATGAGCAGTTCTTC. Translating it yields CASSQDGGLAGGSYNEQFF. This chain links TRBV4-3 with TRBJ2-1, with TRBD2 matching over 11 bases. The CDR3 consists of 19 residues. Germline V lookup: CDR1 LGHNA, CDR2 YSLEER. Unmatched junction bases numbered 8, after V lost 0 bases and J lost 1 base.

V usage is TRBV2 and J usage is TRBJ2-3, with TRBD2 identical over 9 bases. CDR1 is SNHLY, CDR2 FYNNEI, per germline. Losses at the gene ends were 6 bases for V and 2 bases for J; bases not matched to a gene: 9. The CDR3 covers 16 residues. CDR3 loop: CASRGGLAGTTDTQYF. CDR3 in DNA: TGTGCCAGCAGGGGAGGTCTAGCGGGAACCACAGATACGCAGTATTTT.